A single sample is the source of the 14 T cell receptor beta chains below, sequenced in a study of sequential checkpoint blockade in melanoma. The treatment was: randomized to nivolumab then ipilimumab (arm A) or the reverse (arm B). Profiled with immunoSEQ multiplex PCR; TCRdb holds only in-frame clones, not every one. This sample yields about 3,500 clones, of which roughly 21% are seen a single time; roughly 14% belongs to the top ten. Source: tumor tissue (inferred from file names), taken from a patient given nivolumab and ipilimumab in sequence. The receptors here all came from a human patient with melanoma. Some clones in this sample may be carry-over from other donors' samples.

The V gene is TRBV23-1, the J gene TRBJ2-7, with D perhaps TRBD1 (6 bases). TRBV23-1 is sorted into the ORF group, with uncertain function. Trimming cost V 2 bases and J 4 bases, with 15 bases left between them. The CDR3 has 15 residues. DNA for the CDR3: TGCGCCAGCAGTCAACTCGACAGGACCCTATACGAGCAGTACTTC. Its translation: CASSQLDRTLYEQYF.

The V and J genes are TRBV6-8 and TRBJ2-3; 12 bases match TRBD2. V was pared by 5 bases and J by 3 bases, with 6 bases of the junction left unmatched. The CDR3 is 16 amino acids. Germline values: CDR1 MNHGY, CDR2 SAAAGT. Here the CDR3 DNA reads TGTGCCAGCAGTGCACGACTAGCGGGGGTGACAGATACGCAGTATTTT. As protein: CASSARLAGVTDTQYF.

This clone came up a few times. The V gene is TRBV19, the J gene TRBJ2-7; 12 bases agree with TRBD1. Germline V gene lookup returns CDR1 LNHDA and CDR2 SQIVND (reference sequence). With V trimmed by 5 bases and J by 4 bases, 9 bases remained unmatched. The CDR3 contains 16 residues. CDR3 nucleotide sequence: TGTGCCAGTAGTTCTAGAGGGACAGGGGGCAGGTACGAGCAGTACTTC. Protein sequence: CASSSRGTGGRYEQYF. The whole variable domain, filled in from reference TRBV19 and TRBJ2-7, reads DGGITQSPKYLFRKEGQNVTLSCEQNLNHDAMYWYRQDPGQGLRLIYYSQIVNDFQKGDIAEGYSVSREKKESFPLTVTSAQKNPTAFYLCASSSRGTGGRYEQYFGPGTRLTVT.

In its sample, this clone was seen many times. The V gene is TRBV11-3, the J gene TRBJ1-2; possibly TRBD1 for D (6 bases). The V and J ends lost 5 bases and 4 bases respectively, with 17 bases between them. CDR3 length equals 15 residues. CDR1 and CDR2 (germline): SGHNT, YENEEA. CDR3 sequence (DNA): TGTGCCAGCAGCCCGTACAGGGCGGAGGGCTATGGCTACACCTTC. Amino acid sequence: CASSPYRAEGYGYTF.

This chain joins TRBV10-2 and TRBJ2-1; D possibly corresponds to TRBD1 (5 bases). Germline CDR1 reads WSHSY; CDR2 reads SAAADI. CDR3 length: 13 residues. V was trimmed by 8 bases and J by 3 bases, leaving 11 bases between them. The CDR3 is CASRQDNYNEQFF. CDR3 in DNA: TGCGCCAGCCGGCAGGACAACTACAATGAGCAGTTCTTC.

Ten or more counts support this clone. The CDR3 reads CASSYQRDASTDTQYF. CDR3 sequence (DNA): TGTGCCAGCAGCTACCAACGGGACGCCAGCACAGATACGCAGTATTTT. The gene calls are TRBV11-3 and TRBJ2-3; D possibly uses TRBD1 or TRBD2 (5 bases each). V lost 4 bases and J 0 bases, leaving 14 bases between the germline ends. Germline lookup yields CDR1 SGHNT and CDR2 YENEEA. CDR3 length: 16 residues. Full variable domain (remainder filled in from reference TRBV11-3 and TRBJ2-3): EAGVVQSPRYKIIEKKQPVAFWCNPISGHNTLYWYLQNLGQGPELLIRYENEEAVDDSQLPKDRFSAERLKGVDSTLKIQPAELGDSAVYLCASSYQRDASTDTQYFGPGTRLTVL.

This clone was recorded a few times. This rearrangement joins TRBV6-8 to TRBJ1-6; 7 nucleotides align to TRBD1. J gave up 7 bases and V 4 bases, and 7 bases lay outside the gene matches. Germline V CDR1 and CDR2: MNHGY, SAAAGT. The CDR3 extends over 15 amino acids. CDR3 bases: TGTGCCAGCAGTTCCGGACAGGTTCAGAATTCACCCCTCCACTTT. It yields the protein CASSSGQVQNSPLHF.

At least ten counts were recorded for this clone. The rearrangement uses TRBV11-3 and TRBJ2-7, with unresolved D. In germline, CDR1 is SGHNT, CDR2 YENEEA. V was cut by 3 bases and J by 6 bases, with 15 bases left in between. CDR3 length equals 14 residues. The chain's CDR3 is CASSLAAGRGEQYF. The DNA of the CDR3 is TGTGCCAGCAGCTTGGCTGCCGGGCGAGGCGAGCAGTACTTC.

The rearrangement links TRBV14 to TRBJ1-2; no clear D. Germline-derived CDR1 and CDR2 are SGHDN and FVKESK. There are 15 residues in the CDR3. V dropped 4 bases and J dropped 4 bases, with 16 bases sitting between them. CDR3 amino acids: CASSPVGRLSYGYTF. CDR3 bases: TGTGCCAGCAGCCCAGTAGGGAGGCTTTCCTATGGCTACACCTTC.

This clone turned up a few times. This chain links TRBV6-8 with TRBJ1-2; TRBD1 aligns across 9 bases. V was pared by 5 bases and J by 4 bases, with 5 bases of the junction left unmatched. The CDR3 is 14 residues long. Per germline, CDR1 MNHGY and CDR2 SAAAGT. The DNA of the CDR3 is TGTGCCAGCAGTCGGACAGGGGCTGCCTATGGCTACACCTTC. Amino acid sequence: CASSRTGAAYGYTF.

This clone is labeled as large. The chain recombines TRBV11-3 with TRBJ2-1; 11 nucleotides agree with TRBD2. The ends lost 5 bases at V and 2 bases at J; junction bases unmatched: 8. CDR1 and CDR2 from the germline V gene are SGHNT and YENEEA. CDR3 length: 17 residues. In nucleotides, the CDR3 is TGTGCCAGCAGCCCCAGGAGACTAGCGGGGACCTACAATGAGCAGTTCTTC. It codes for CASSPRRLAGTYNEQFF.

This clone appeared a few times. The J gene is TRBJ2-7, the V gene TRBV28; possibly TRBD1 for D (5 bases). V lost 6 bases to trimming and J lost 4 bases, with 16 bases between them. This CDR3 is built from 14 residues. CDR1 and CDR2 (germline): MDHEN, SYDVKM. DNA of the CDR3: TGTGCCAGCAGCGACGGACATGGGCTATACGAGCAGTACTTC. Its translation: CASSDGHGLYEQYF.

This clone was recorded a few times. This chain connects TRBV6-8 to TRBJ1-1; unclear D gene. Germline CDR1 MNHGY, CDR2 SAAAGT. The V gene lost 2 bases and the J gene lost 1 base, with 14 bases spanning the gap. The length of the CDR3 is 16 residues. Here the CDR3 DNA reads TGTGCCAGCAGTTACACCTACCTATCGGGGAACACTGAAGCTTTCTTT. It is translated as CASSYTYLSGNTEAFF.

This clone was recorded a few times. In nucleotides, the CDR3 is TGTGCCCACGAAGGGGGGCCCTACGAGCAGTACTTC. It translates to CAHEGGPYEQYF. The chain joins TRBV6-8 to TRBJ2-7, with D perhaps given as TRBD1 or TRBD2 (6 bases each). Trimming removed 11 bases at V and 2 bases at J, with 13 bases between. This CDR3 spans 12 amino acids. CDR1 MNHGY and CDR2 SAAAGT come from the germline V gene.